One and the same sample provided the 16 T cell receptor beta chains below, sequenced in a study of blood T cell repertoires in COVID-19. The protocol was immunoSEQ multiplex PCR, while the TCRdb copy is restricted to in-frame clones and leaves out a portion. The sample yields 200,000 to 300,000 clones, 85% to 90% seen once. The sequencing input was peripheral blood. The receptors were sampled from a woman in her thirties or forties who had recovered from COVID-19.

This sequence joins TRBV5-1 and TRBJ2-3; 9 nucleotides line up with TRBD1. In germline, CDR1 is SGHRS, CDR2 YFSETQ. The CDR3 has 16 amino acids. The trim removed 4 bases at V and 0 bases at J, leaving 6 bases unmatched. The CDR3 here is CASSRGTGISTDTQYF. CDR3 sequence (DNA): TGCGCCAGCAGCAGGGGGACAGGGATTAGCACAGATACGCAGTATTTT.

The chain is built from TRBV7-2 and TRBJ1-4; 7 nucleotides line up with TRBD1. The CDR3 runs 13 residues. Germline V lookup: CDR1 SGHTA, CDR2 FQGNSA. Losses at the gene ends were 2 bases for V and 7 bases for J; bases not matched to a gene: 1. The CDR3 coding sequence is TGTGCCAGCAGCTTATCAGGGGGTGAAAAACTGTTTTTT. Amino acid sequence: CASSLSGGEKLFF. The full variable domain, in which reference TRBV7-2 and TRBJ1-4 provide the parts outside the CDR3, is GAGVSQSPSNKVTEKGKDVELRCDPISGHTALYWYRQSLGQGLEFLIYFQGNSAPDKSGLPSDRFSAERTGGSVSTLTIQRTQQEDSAVYLCASSLSGGEKLFFGSGTQLSVL.

The chain is built from TRBV4-3 and TRBJ1-2; 7 bases line up with TRBD1. The CDR3 spans 15 residues. Germline V CDR1 and CDR2: LGHNA, YSLEER. J lost 1 base, V lost 2 bases, and 4 bases had no gene match. As DNA, the CDR3 is TGCGCCAGCAGCCAAACAGGGGAAATTAACTATGGCTACACCTTC. Translated: CASSQTGEINYGYTF.

The J gene is TRBJ2-3, the V gene TRBV7-2; 12 nucleotides line up with TRBD2. The CDR3 is 18 amino acids. The ends lost 3 bases at V and 2 bases at J; junction bases unmatched: 9. Per germline, CDR1 SGHTA and CDR2 FQGNSA. The CDR3 spells CASSLGGLAGGLTDTQYF. The CDR3 DNA reads as TGTGCCAGCAGCTTGGGGGGACTAGCGGGCGGCCTCACAGATACGCAGTATTTT.

The genes are TRBV3-1 (or the pseudogene TRBV3-2) and TRBJ1-1, with TRBD1 matching 12 bases. In germline, CDR1 is LGHDT, CDR2 YNNKEL (reference sequence). CDR3 size: 17 residues. Germline trimming cut 1 base from V and 4 bases from J; bases unmatched to any gene: 7. Here the CDR3 DNA reads TGTGCCAGCAGCCAAGTCCCGGGACAGGGGGCCGGCACTGAAGCTTTCTTT. Translated, it gives CASSQVPGQGAGTEAFF.

The J gene is TRBJ2-1, the V gene TRBV27, with D tentatively TRBD2 (6 bases). Trimming stripped 5 bases from V and 11 bases from J, with 13 bases between. The CDR3 runs to 12 residues. Germline V lookup: CDR1 MNHEY, CDR2 SMNVEV (reference sequence). CDR3 sequence (DNA): TGTGCCAGCAGTCCAACGGGACTCCAGCAGTTCTTC. Protein sequence: CASSPTGLQQFF.

The chain joins TRBV6-5 to TRBJ1-2; a possible D gene is TRBD1 (5 bases). The CDR3 contains 15 residues. Looked up from germline, CDR1 is MNHEY and CDR2 is SVGAGI. Deletions cut 7 bases from V and 5 bases from J, with 20 bases between. The CDR3 is CASTRGGAPPYGYTF. In DNA form, the CDR3 reads TGTGCCAGCACTCGGGGAGGGGCCCCTCCTTATGGCTACACCTTC.

This CDR3 is CSASKPDRGPMGEAFF. The CDR3 DNA sequence: TGCAGTGCTAGTAAACCGGACAGGGGACCAATGGGTGAAGCTTTCTTT. The rearrangement links TRBV20-1 to TRBJ1-1; 9 nucleotides agree with TRBD1. V lost 3 bases to trimming and J lost 7 bases; unmatched junction nucleotides: 15. The CDR3 length is 16 residues. Per germline, CDR1 DFQATT and CDR2 SNEGSKA (reference sequence).

The CDR3 region has the DNA TGCAGCGTGGGGGGGGAGACATGGAATGCCGACAATGAGCAGTTCTTC. It codes for CSVGGETWNADNEQFF. The chain couples TRBV29-1 to TRBJ2-1; 7 bases fit TRBD2. V gave up 6 bases and J gave up 5 bases; unmatched junction bases: 16. The CDR3 is made up of 16 amino acids. Germline loops: CDR1 SQVTM, CDR2 ANQGSEA.

The J gene is TRBJ2-3, the V gene TRBV6-4; maybe TRBD1 (6 bases). This CDR3 is 15 amino acids long. Germline CDR1 reads MRHNA; CDR2 reads SNTAGT. Trimming left V 2 bases short and J 1 base short, with 10 bases between. The CDR3 DNA sequence: TGTGCCAGCAGTGACACAGGGTTCGGCACAGATACGCAGTATTTT. This gives the protein CASSDTGFGTDTQYF.

The chain uses TRBV7-9 and TRBJ2-7; 9 bases match TRBD1. Trimming at V came to 6 bases and at J to 4 bases, leaving 4 bases not matched to a gene. This CDR3 region has 13 residues. Germline loops: CDR1 SEHNR, CDR2 FQNEAQ (reference sequence). This CDR3 reads CASRGQGTYEQYF. Here the CDR3 DNA reads TGTGCCAGCAGGGGACAGGGAACTTACGAGCAGTACTTC.

The chain carries TRBV5-5 and TRBJ1-1; D is ambiguous. Trimming stripped 1 base from V and 4 bases from J, with 14 bases between. The V gene's germline CDR1 is SGHKS and CDR2 YYEKEE (reference sequence). The CDR3 contains 15 residues. CDR3 nucleotides: TGTGCCAGCAGCTTGTCCGGGGAAGGAGGCACTGAAGCTTTCTTT. This gives the protein CASSLSGEGGTEAFF.

The rearrangement uses TRBV6-5 and TRBJ1-6; perhaps TRBD1 as D (5 bases). CDR1 and CDR2 (germline): MNHEY, SVGAGI. The CDR3 sequence is 14 residues long. V gave up 7 bases and J gave up 6 bases, with 13 bases separating them. The CDR3 here is CASTQGRLNSPLHF. In DNA, the CDR3 is TGTGCCAGCACCCAGGGCCGGCTTAATTCACCCCTCCACTTT.

This clone has just one count. V gene TRBV27 combines with J gene TRBJ2-3; 10 nucleotides line up with TRBD1. The CDR3 consists of 14 residues. The V gene end was trimmed by 5 bases and the J gene end by 6 bases; junction bases not matched to a gene: 5. The germline gives CDR1 MNHEY, CDR2 SMNVEV (reference sequence). The CDR3: CASSLPGQGDTQYF. CDR3 nucleotide sequence: TGTGCCAGCAGTCTCCCGGGACAGGGGGATACGCAGTATTTT.

This chain uses TRBV27 with TRBJ1-1, with unresolved D. V was clipped by 6 bases and J by 1 base, with 6 bases between them. This CDR3 is 12 amino acids long. Germline lookup yields CDR1 MNHEY and CDR2 SMNVEV (reference sequence). CDR3 residues: CASRLRNTEAFF. In DNA form, the CDR3 reads TGTGCCAGCAGACTCCGGAACACTGAAGCTTTCTTT.

This clone has just one count. The chain combines TRBV6-5 with TRBJ2-1, with a tentative D call TRBD2 (6 bases). V was shortened by 11 bases and J by 9 bases, with 14 bases between the two germline ends. Germline CDR1 is MNHEY and CDR2 is SVGAGI. This CDR3 has 11 amino acids. The CDR3, as DNA: TGTGCCGGAAATGGGGAGGTTGAGCAGTTCTTC. Its protein is CAGNGEVEQFF.